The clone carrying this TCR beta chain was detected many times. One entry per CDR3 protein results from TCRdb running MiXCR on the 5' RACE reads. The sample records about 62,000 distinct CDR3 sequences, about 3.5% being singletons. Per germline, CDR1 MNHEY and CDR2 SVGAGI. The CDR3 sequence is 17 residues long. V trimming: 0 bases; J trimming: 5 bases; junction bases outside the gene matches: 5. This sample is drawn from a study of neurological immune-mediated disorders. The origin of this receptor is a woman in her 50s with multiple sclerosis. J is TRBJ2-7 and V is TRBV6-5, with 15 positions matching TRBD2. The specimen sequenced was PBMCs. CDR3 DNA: TGTGCCAGCAGTTACTCGGGACTAGCGGGAGGCAGAAACGAGCAGTACTTC. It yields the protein CASSYSGLAGGRNEQYF.